This entry lists 21 T cell receptor beta chains sequenced from one sample in a study of shared clonotypes between healthy human individuals. Libraries were prepared by immunoSEQ multiplex PCR; TCRdb keeps only in-frame clonotypes and omits some of them. The table has around 480,000 clones, nearly 80% seen once. Sequenced input: PBMCs. The receptors derive from a woman between 40 and 55 years old in good health. Some clones in this sample may be carry-over from other donors' samples.

The table lists this clone with a count of one. The genes are TRBV6-1 and TRBJ1-5; D is possibly TRBD1 (5 bases). V was trimmed by 1 base and J by 4 bases, leaving 8 bases between them. This CDR3 comprises 14 residues. Germline CDR1 is MNHNS and CDR2 is SASEGT. Written as DNA, the CDR3 is TGTGCCAGCAGTGAAGACCACAGGAATCAGCCCCAGCATTTT. Its protein product is CASSEDHRNQPQHF.

As regards this clone: A read error may explain this, as a much larger clone is one base away. Other DNA variants within this sample encode the same CDR3. The chain couples TRBV7-9 to TRBJ2-1; TRBD2 matches 13 bases. The V gene's germline CDR1 is SEHNR and CDR2 FQNEAQ (reference sequence). Unmatched junction bases numbered 3, after V lost 3 bases and J lost 7 bases. The CDR3 consists of 15 residues. This chain's CDR3 is CASSFRTSGRNEQFF. CDR3 in DNA: TGTGCCAGCAGCTTCCGGACTAGCGGGAGAAATGAGCAGTTCTTC.

This rearrangement joins TRBV4-1 to TRBJ2-7, with TRBD1 as a possible D gene (5 bases). The germline V gene encodes CDR1 MGHRA and CDR2 YSYEKL. The CDR3 extends over 15 amino acids. V shed 4 bases and J shed 7 bases, with 20 bases lying between them. CDR3 amino acids: CASSPIGHQVREQYF. The CDR3 region has the DNA TGCGCCAGCAGCCCGATAGGACACCAGGTTCGGGAGCAGTACTTC.

This clone showed up just a few times. This sequence joins TRBV30 and TRBJ2-1; 8 bases are a match to TRBD2. Germline lookup yields CDR1 GTSNPN and CDR2 SVGIG (reference sequence). This CDR3 is 14 amino acids long. V trimming: 4 bases; J trimming: 0 bases; junction bases outside the gene matches: 2. CDR3 sequence: CAWTSGSSYNEQFF. DNA for the CDR3: TGTGCCTGGACAAGCGGGAGCTCCTACAATGAGCAGTTCTTC.

The rearrangement links TRBV4-3 to TRBJ2-7, with TRBD2 identical over 9 bases. V shed 3 bases and J 0 bases; nucleotides not matched to a gene: 15. Germline V gene lookup returns CDR1 LGHNA and CDR2 YSLEER. The CDR3 is made up of 19 amino acids. Here the CDR3 reads CASSHTRGLAGEYSYEQYF. CDR3 nucleotide sequence: TGCGCCAGCAGCCACACCAGGGGGTTAGCGGGAGAATACTCCTACGAGCAGTACTTC.

This sequence joins TRBV9 and TRBJ2-7, with TRBD1 as a possible D gene (6 bases). The CDR3 sequence is 15 residues long. Germline-derived CDR1 and CDR2 are SGDLS and YYNGEE. V lost 0 bases, J lost 1 base, and 11 bases lay in between. For the CDR3, the DNA is TGTGCCAGCAGCGTAGAAGGGACACGTTCCTACGAGCAGTACTTC. Protein: CASSVEGTRSYEQYF.

This chain links TRBV7-3 with TRBJ2-1; maybe TRBD2 (6 bases). Per the germline V gene, CDR1 is SGHTA and CDR2 is FQGTGA. The CDR3 has 14 amino acids. Trimming cost V 2 bases and J 7 bases, with 12 bases left between them. The CDR3 sequence is CASSLGRDPNEQFF. CDR3 nucleotide sequence: TGTGCCAGCAGCTTAGGGCGGGATCCAAATGAGCAGTTCTTC.

V and J are TRBV4-1 and TRBJ2-3, with 9 bases that match TRBD1. Germline V CDR1 and CDR2: MGHRA, YSYEKL. Losses at the gene ends were 4 bases for V and 2 bases for J; bases not matched to a gene: 4. This CDR3 is 15 amino acids long. DNA of the CDR3: TGCGCCAGCAGCCGGGGACAGGGCTACACAGATACGCAGTATTTT. This encodes CASSRGQGYTDTQYF.

The chain is built from TRBV9 and TRBJ2-2, with TRBD2 identical over 11 bases. The CDR3 spans 18 residues. Germline CDR1 SGDLS, CDR2 YYNGEE. Unmatched junction bases numbered 10, after V lost 1 base and J lost 5 bases. CDR3 loop: CASSVSVAGGPRTGELFF. In DNA form, the CDR3 reads TGTGCCAGCAGCGTATCGGTAGCGGGAGGGCCTAGGACCGGGGAGCTGTTTTTT.

The chain employs TRBV29-1 and TRBJ2-7; maybe TRBD2 (6 bases). CDR1 and CDR2 (germline): SQVTM, ANQGSEA. CDR3 length equals 12 residues. The V gene lost 3 bases and the J gene lost 5 bases, with 11 bases spanning the gap. CDR3 amino acids: CSVEFPGDEQYF. The DNA of the CDR3 is TGCAGCGTTGAGTTTCCGGGAGACGAGCAGTACTTC.

J is TRBJ2-2 and V is TRBV5-1; 7 bases align to TRBD1. V dropped 2 bases and J dropped 0; count of bases not matched to a gene: 7. CDR3 length: 17 amino acids. Germline assignment: CDR1 SGHRS and CDR2 YFSETQ. In DNA, the CDR3 is TGCGCCAGCAGCTTCTTAACAGGGGCCGCGAACACCGGGGAGCTGTTTTTT. Its protein is CASSFLTGAANTGELFF.

The chain joins TRBV28 to TRBJ1-2; no firm D call. The CDR3 length is 13 residues. Trimming cost V 3 bases and J 5 bases, with 10 bases left between them. Germline V gene sequence: CDR1 MDHEN, CDR2 SYDVKM. The CDR3 here is CASSLPPEYGYTF. CDR3 in DNA: TGTGCCAGCAGTTTGCCCCCAGAGTATGGCTACACCTTC.

The chain recombines TRBV4-3 with TRBJ2-7, with a tentative D call TRBD1 (6 bases). Germline CDR1 and CDR2: LGHNA and YSLEER. Deletions cut 0 bases from V and 3 bases from J, with 12 bases between. The CDR3 covers 15 residues. Here the CDR3 reads CASSQEDRTVYEQYF. The CDR3 DNA follows: TGCGCCAGCAGCCAAGAGGACCGGACAGTCTACGAGCAGTACTTC.

The chain couples TRBV7-9 to TRBJ1-5; D might be TRBD1 (6 bases). This CDR3 has 14 residues. The germline V and J ends were trimmed by 1 base and 7 bases, with 11 bases remaining between them. Looked up from germline, CDR1 is SEHNR and CDR2 is FQNEAQ (reference sequence). The CDR3 DNA sequence: TGTGCCAGCAGCTTAGACAGGGCAGAACAGCCCCAGCATTTT. Translating gives CASSLDRAEQPQHF.

The chain is built from TRBV5-4 and TRBJ2-2, with 9 positions matching TRBD1. CDR1 is SGHNT, CDR2 YYREEE, per germline (reference sequence). V was pared by 4 bases and J by 7 bases, with 5 bases of the junction left unmatched. There are 14 residues in the CDR3. DNA of the CDR3: TGTGCCAGCAGCCCGGGACAGGGTGACGGGGAGCTGTTTTTT. Its translation is CASSPGQGDGELFF.

This chain links TRBV4-2 with TRBJ2-2; unclear D gene. The germline V gene has CDR1 LGHNA and CDR2 YNFKEQ. V was shortened by 2 bases and J by 1 base, with 11 bases between the two germline ends. The CDR3 consists of 16 residues. The CDR3 nucleotides are TGTGCCAGCAGCCAATCGATCAGAAGGAACACCGGGGAGCTGTTTTTT. Amino acid sequence: CASSQSIRRNTGELFF.

The chain uses TRBV28 and TRBJ2-1, with 8 positions matching TRBD2. The CDR3 has 14 residues. CDR1 is MDHEN, CDR2 SYDVKM, per germline. Trimming removed 5 bases from V and 7 bases from J; junction bases left unmatched: 7. The CDR3 coding sequence is TGTGCCAGCAGTCCGAGGACTAGCAGTAATGAGCAGTTCTTC. Residues: CASSPRTSSNEQFF.

V gene TRBV11-2 combines with J gene TRBJ2-3; D is possibly TRBD2 (5 bases). This CDR3 spans 15 amino acids. Between the trimmed V and J ends, which lost 2 bases and 0 bases, there was a span of 9 bases. Per germline, CDR1 SGHAT and CDR2 FQNNGV. The CDR3 nucleotides are TGTGCCAGCAGCTTAAGCGGAACTAGCACAGATACGCAGTATTTT. Its translation is CASSLSGTSTDTQYF.

V usage is TRBV12-2 and J usage is TRBJ1-1. TRBV12-2 constitutes a pseudogene. CDR3 length equals 11 residues. This CDR3 reads CGVTGATEAFF. Here the CDR3 DNA reads TGTGGAGTCACGGGGGCCACTGAAGCTTTCTTT.

CDR3 residues: CASRRTYNEQFF. As DNA, the CDR3 is TGTGCCAGTCGACGGACCTACAATGAGCAGTTCTTC. The chain carries TRBV6-5 and TRBJ2-1; D is unclear. CDR1 is MNHEY, CDR2 SVGAGI, per germline. The germline V and J ends were trimmed by 9 bases and 2 bases, with 8 bases remaining between them. The length of the CDR3 is 12 residues.

The sample holds one count of this clone. This chain joins TRBV7-6 and TRBJ2-1; 7 bases match TRBD1. CDR1 SGHVS and CDR2 FNYEAQ come from the germline V gene. This CDR3 region has 13 residues. Trimming at V came to 1 base and at J to 10 bases, leaving 4 bases not matched to a gene. The CDR3 reads CASSLDRGGEQFF. For the CDR3, the DNA is TGTGCCAGCAGCTTAGACAGGGGTGGGGAGCAGTTCTTC.